These T cell receptor beta chains were read from a single sample in a study of blood T cell repertoires in COVID-19. The data were produced by immunoSEQ multiplex PCR, yet TCRdb's version contains in-frame clones alone and is incomplete. The table lists fewer than 15,000 clones, more than 70% of them singletons. Sequences were obtained from peripheral blood. The receptors were sampled from a human donor in a cohort sampled during active COVID-19. CDR3s include the opening cysteine and the closing phenylalanine or tryptophan. Fields, in order: J gene, clone size, V gene, D gene, CDR3 DNA, CDR3 protein. D genes are given only for firm matches. The size field is filled for only some rows; it gives once, few, many or a size class.

>TRBJ2-1|-|TRBV4-1|TRBD1
TGCGCCAGCAGCCCCATTTCAAGGACAGGGGCCGTCGGTTCCTACAATGAGCAGTTCTTC
CASSPISRTGAVGSYNEQFF
>TRBJ2-3|-|TRBV21-1|-
TGTGCCAGCAGCGACCGTCGGGCTAGCGGGGGCCCTAGCACAGATACGCAGTATTTT
CASSDRRASGGPSTDTQYF
>TRBJ2-7|-|TRBV2|TRBD1
TGTGCCAGCAGACTAGACAGGGGGGGTTACGAGCAGTACTTC
CASRLDRGGYEQYF
>TRBJ2-3|once|TRBV18|-
TGTGCCAGCTCACCGAATACGGGGGTGATGGATACGCAGTATTTT
CASSPNTGVMDTQYF
>TRBJ2-5|-|TRBV21-1|-
TGTGCCAGCAGCAAGGTTGTGACGGAAGAGAGGGCCCAGTACTTC
CASSKVVTEERAQYF
>TRBJ2-2|-|TRBV10-1|TRBD1
TGCGCCAGCAGTGTTACCGGGACAGGGGTCACCGGGGAGCTGTTTTTT
CASSVTGTGVTGELFF
>TRBJ2-2|-|TRBV7-2|TRBD2
TGTGCCAGCAGCTTAGCGGCTAGCGGGCGCACCGGGGAGCTGTTTTTT
CASSLAASGRTGELFF
>TRBJ2-7|-|TRBV2|TRBD1
TGTGCCAGCAGTAACAACCCGGGACAGTTATACTACGAGCAGTACTTC
CASSNNPGQLYYEQYF
>TRBJ2-3|once|TRBV6-5|-
TGTGCCAGCAGCCTCCGGGACTCCGATACGCAGTATTTT
CASSLRDSDTQYF
>TRBJ2-2|-|TRBV6-5|-
TGTGCCAGCAGGAACTTCGGGAGAAACACCGGGGAGCTGTTTTTT
CASRNFGRNTGELFF
>TRBJ1-1|-|TRBV12-3/TRBV12-4|-
TGTGCCAGCAGTTTTTACGGAGGGCGAGCGGCTTTCTTT
CASSFYGGRAAFF
>TRBJ2-7|-|TRBV5-1|TRBD1
TGCGCCAGCAGCTTCGACAGGGGGATCTACGAGCAGTACTTC
CASSFDRGIYEQYF
>TRBJ2-7|-|TRBV15|-
TGTGCCACCAGCAGAGATCCCAGCTCCTACGAGCAGTACTTC
CATSRDPSSYEQYF
>TRBJ2-3|-|TRBV4-3|TRBD2
TGCGCCAGCAGCCAAGATTTACAGCGGGGGGGCACAGATACGCAGTATTTT
CASSQDLQRGGTDTQYF
>TRBJ1-5|-|TRBV6-2/TRBV6-3|-
TGTGCCAGCAGTCCCCCATATCAGCCCCAGCATTTT
CASSPPYQPQHF
>TRBJ1-6|-|TRBV3-1/TRBV3-2|-
TGTGCCAGCAGCAGCTCCGGGACAAATTCACCCCTCCACTTT
CASSSSGTNSPLHF
>TRBJ1-1|-|TRBV5-1|TRBD1
TGCGCCAGCAGTTTCCAACAGGGGCAGAAGACTGAAGCTTTCTTT
CASSFQQGQKTEAFF
>TRBJ2-2|-|TRBV7-2|TRBD2
TGTGCCAGCAGCTTACGGGCTAGCGGGGGCCTAAACACCGGGGAGCTGTTTTTT
CASSLRASGGLNTGELFF
>TRBJ2-2|once|TRBV27|TRBD2
TGTGCCAGCAGTCGGCTAGCGGGGGGGCTGACCGGGGAGCTGTTTTTT
CASSRLAGGLTGELFF
>TRBJ2-1|few|TRBV4-3|TRBD1
TGCGCCAGCAGCCATGGACAGGACAGGGGTGAGCAGTTCTTC
CASSHGQDRGEQFF
>TRBJ2-3|-|TRBV14|-
TGTGCCAGCAGCCGGGCCCTCACAGATACGCAGTATTTT
CASSRALTDTQYF
>TRBJ1-5|-|TRBV2|-
TGTGCCAGCAGTGAACAGGGACTGAGCAATCAGCCCCAGCATTTT
CASSEQGLSNQPQHF
>TRBJ2-3|-|TRBV6-2/TRBV6-3|-
TGTGCCAGCAGTCGACTAGTTCTAAGCACAGATACGCAGTATTTT
CASSRLVLSTDTQYF